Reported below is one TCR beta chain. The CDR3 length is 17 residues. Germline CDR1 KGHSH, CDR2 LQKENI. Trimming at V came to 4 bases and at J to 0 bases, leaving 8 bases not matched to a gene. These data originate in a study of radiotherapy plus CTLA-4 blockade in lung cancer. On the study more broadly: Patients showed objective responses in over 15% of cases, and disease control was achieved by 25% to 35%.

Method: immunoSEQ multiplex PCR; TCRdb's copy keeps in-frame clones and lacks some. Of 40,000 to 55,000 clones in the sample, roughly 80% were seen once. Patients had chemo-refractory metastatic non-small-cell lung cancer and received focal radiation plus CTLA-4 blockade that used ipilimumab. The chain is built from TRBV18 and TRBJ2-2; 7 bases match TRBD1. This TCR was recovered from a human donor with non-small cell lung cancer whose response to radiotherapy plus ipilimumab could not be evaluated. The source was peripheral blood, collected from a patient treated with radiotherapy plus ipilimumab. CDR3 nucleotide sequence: TGTGCCAGCTCACTACTTGGACAGGCCCCGAACACCGGGGAGCTGTTTTTT. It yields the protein CASSLLGQAPNTGELFF.